This record covers a single TCR beta chain. The antigen is not known. Measured with immunoSEQ multiplex PCR; TCRdb has only the in-frame clones, and not every one. The data contain about 14,000 clones, 84% of them seen just once; the ten biggest clones take up around 25%. This entry belongs to a study of graft-versus-host responses after intestinal transplantation. Study summary: Recipients obtained multivisceral, liver-intestinal, or isolated intestinal transplants. Among the recipients, all got anti-thymocyte globulin induction and then tacrolimus and steroids for about 3 years. Study-wide points: Subjects displaying graft-donor T cell macrochimerism possessed elevated graft-versus-host to host-versus-graft clonal ratios inside allografts. Researchers found GvH clones in recipient marrow, and some showed up first in ileum or blood.

This CDR3 contains 15 residues. Germline loops: CDR1 MGHDK, CDR2 SYGVNS. V was cut by 5 bases and J by 0 bases, with 11 bases left in between. This chain joins TRBV25-1 and TRBJ1-3; no definite D call. The TCR comes from a human patient who received an intestinal transplant, so some T cells may come from the graft donor. The sequencing used PBMCs, collected after intestinal transplantation. CDR3 in DNA: TGTGCCAGCAGTTCGACCAAAAACTCTGGAAACACCATATATTTT. Residues: CASSSTKNSGNTIYF.